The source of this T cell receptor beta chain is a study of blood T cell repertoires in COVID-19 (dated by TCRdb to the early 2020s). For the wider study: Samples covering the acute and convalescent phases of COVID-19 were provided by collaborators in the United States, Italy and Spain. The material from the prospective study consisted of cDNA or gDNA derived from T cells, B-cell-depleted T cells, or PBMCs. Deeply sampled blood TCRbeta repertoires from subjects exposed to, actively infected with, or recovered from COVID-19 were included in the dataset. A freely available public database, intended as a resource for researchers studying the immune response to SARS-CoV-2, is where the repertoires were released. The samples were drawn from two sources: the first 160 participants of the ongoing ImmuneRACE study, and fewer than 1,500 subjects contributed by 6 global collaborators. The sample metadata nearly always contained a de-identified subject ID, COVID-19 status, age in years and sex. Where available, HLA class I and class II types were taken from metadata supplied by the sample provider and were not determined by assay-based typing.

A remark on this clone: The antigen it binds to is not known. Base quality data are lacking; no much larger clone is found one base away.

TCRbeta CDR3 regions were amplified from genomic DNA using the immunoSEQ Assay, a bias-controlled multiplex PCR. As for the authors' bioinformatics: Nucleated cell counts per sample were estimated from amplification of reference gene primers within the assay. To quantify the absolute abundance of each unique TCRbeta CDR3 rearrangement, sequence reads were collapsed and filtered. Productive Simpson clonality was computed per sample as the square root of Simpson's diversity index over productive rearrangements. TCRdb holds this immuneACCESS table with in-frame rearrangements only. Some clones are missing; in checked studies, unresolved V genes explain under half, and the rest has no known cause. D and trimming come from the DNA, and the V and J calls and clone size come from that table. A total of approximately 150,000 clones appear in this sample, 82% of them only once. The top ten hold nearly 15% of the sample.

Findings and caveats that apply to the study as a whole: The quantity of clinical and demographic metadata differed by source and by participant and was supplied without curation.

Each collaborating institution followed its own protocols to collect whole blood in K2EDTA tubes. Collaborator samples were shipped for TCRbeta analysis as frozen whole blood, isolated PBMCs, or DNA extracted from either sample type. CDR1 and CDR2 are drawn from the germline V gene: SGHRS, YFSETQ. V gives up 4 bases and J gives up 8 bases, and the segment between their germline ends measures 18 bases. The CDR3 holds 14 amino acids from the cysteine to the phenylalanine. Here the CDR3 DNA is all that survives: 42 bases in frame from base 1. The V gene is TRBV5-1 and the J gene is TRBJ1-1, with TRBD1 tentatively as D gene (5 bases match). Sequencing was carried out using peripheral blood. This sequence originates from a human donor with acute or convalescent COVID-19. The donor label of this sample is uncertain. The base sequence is TGCGCCAGCAGCGGATCAGGGATCTCGAGGGAAGCTTTCTTT. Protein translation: CASSGSGISREAFF.